What follows describes a single T cell receptor beta chain. Its antigen remains unidentified. The same CDR3 also results from other DNA sequences found in this sample. The data are from a study of beta chain features in type 1 diabetes. The study's findings and limits: Across all four CD4+ subsets, people with type 1 diabetes showed modestly shorter TCRB CDR3s.

CDR1 SGDLS and CDR2 YYNGEE come from the germline V gene. This CDR3 is 14 amino acids long. Trimming removed 0 bases at V and 4 bases at J, with 10 bases between. The authors reverse transcribed all of the isolated RNA, so sequencing captured expressed TCRB transcripts. Average reads for naive, central memory and regulatory T cell samples were about 3.57 million. Sequencing used immunoSEQ multiplex PCR; TCRdb keeps in-frame clones, though not all of them. This sample carries about 350,000 clones, 15% to 20% of them seen once, and the ten largest clones take about 0.045%. Sequencing was performed on naive CD4+ T cells from blood. This chain connects TRBV9 to TRBJ2-5; D is perhaps TRBD1 (5 bases). This clonotype was sampled from a woman between 18 and 29 years old in good health. The CDR3 here is CASSVGQGIETQYF. The CDR3 nucleotides read TGTGCCAGCAGCGTAGGGCAGGGTATAGAGACCCAGTACTTC. Looking up the rest from reference TRBV9 and TRBJ2-5 gives the full variable domain: DSGVTQTPKHLITATGQRVTLRCSPRSGDLSVYWYQQSLDQGLQFLIQYYNGEERAKGNILERFSAQQFPDLHSELNLSSLELGDSALYFCASSVGQGIETQYFGPGTRLLVL.